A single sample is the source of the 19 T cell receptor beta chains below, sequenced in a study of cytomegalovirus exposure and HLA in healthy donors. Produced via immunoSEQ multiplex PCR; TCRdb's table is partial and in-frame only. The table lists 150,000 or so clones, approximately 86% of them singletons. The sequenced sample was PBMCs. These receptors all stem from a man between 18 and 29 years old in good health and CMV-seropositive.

DNA of the CDR3: TGTGCCAGCAGTTACACCGCGGGGGCCCTGGGCTACACCTTC. It encodes CASSYTAGALGYTF. J is TRBJ1-2 and V is TRBV6-5; perhaps TRBD1 as D (6 bases). V lost 2 bases and J 8 bases, leaving 15 bases between the germline ends. The CDR3 extends over 14 amino acids. Germline CDR1 is MNHEY and CDR2 is SVGAGI.

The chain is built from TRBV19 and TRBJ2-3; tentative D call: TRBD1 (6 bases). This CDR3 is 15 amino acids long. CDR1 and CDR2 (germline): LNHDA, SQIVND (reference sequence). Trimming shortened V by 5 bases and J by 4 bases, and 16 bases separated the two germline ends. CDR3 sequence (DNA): TGTGCCAGTAGTCATACCGGGACAAAGGCAGATACGCAGTATTTT. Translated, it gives CASSHTGTKADTQYF.

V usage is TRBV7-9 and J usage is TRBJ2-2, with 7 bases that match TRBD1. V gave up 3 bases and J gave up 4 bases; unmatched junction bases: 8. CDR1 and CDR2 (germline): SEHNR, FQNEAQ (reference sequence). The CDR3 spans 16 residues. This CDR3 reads CASSLLGGASTGELFF. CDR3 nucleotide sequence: TGTGCCAGCAGCTTGCTAGGGGGCGCATCCACCGGGGAGCTGTTTTTT.

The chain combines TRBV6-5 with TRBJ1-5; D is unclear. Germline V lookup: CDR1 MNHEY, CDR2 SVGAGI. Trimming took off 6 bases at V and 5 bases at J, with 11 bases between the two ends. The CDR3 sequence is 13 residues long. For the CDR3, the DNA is TGTGCCAGCAGCTCCAGATCTGATCAGCCCCAGCATTTT. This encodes CASSSRSDQPQHF.

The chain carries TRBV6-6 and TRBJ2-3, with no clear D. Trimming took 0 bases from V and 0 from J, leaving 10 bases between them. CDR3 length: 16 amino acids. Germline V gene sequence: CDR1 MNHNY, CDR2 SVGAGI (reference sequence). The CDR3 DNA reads TGTGCCAGCAGTTACTCGAAGTCTACGAGCACAGATACGCAGTATTTT. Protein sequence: CASSYSKSTSTDTQYF.

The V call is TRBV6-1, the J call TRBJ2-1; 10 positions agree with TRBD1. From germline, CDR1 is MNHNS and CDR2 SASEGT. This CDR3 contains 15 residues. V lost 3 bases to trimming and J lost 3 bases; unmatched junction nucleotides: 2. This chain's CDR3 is CASSETGGLYNEQFF. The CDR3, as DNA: TGTGCCAGCAGTGAGACAGGGGGCCTCTACAATGAGCAGTTCTTC.

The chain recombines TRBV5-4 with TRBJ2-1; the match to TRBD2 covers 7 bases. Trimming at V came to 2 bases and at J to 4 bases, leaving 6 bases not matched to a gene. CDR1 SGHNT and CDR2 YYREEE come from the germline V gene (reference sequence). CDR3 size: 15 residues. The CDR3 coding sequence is TGTGCCAGCAGCTTAGGCGGGGGACTATACAATGAGCAGTTCTTC. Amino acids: CASSLGGGLYNEQFF.

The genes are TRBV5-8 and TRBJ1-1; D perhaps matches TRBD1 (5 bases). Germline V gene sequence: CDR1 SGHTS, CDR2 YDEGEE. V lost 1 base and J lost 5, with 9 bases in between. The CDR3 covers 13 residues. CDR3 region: CASSLQGGTEAFF. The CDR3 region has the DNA TGTGCCAGCAGCTTGCAGGGTGGTACTGAAGCTTTCTTT.

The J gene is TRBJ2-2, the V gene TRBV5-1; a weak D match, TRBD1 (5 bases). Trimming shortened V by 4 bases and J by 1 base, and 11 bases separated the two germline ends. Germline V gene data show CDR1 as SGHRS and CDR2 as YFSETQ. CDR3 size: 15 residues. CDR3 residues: CASSVSTVNTGELFF. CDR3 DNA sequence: TGCGCCAGCAGCGTCTCGACAGTGAACACCGGGGAGCTGTTTTTT.

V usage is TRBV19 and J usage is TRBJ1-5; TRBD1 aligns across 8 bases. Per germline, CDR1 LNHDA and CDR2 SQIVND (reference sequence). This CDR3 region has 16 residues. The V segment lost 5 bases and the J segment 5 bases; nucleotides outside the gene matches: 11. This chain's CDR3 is CASSRAGGQGYQPQHF. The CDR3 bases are TGTGCCAGTAGTCGTGCGGGCGGACAGGGCTATCAGCCCCAGCATTTT.

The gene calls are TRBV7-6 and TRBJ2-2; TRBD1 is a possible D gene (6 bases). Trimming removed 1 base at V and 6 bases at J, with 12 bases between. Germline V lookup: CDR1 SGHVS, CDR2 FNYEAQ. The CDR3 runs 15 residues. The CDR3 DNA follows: TGTGCCAGCAGCTTAGGCGTACAGGGAGCCGGGGAGCTGTTTTTT. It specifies CASSLGVQGAGELFF. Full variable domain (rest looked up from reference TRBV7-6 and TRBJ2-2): GAGVSQSPRYKVTKRGQDVALRCDPISGHVSLYWYRQALGQGPEFLTYFNYEAQQDKSGLPNDRFSAERPEGSISTLTIQRTEQRDSAMYRCASSLGVQGAGELFFGEGSRLTVL.

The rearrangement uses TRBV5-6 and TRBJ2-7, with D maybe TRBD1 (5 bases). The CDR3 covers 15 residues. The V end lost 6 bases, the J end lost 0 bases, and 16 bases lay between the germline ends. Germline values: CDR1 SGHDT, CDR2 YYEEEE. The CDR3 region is CASIPLGAGSYEQYF. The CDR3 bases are TGTGCCAGCATCCCGCTTGGGGCCGGCTCCTACGAGCAGTACTTC.

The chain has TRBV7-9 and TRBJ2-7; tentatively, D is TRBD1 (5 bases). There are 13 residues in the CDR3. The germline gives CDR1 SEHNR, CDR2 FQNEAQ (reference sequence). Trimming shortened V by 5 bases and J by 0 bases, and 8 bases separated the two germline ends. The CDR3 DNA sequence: TGTGCCAGCAGCCCACAGGCCTCCTACGAGCAGTACTTC. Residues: CASSPQASYEQYF.

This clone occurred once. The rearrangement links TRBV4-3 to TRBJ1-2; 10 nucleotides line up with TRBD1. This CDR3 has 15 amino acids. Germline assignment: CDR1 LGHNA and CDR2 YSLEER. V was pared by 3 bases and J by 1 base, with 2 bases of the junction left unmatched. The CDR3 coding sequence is TGCGCCAGCAGCCAGGGGACAGGGGTTAACTATGGCTACACCTTC. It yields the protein CASSQGTGVNYGYTF.

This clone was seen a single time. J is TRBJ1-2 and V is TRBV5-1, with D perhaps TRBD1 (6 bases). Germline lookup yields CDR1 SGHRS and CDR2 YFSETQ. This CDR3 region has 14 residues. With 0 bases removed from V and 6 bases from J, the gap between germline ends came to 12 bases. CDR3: CASSLASAGDGYTF. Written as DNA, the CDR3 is TGCGCCAGCAGCTTGGCGTCTGCAGGGGATGGCTACACCTTC. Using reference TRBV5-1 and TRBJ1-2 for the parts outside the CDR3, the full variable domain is KAGVTQTPRYLIKTRGQQVTLSCSPISGHRSVSWYQQTPGQGLQFLFEYFSETQRNKGNFPGRFSGRQFSNSRSEMNVSTLELGDSALYLCASSLASAGDGYTFGSGTRLTVV.

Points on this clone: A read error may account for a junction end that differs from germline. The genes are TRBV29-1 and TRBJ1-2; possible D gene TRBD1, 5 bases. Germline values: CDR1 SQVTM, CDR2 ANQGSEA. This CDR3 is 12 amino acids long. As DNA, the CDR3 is TGCAGCGGTGAAAGGGGTATGAGCGGCTACACCTTC. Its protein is CSGERGMSGYTF.

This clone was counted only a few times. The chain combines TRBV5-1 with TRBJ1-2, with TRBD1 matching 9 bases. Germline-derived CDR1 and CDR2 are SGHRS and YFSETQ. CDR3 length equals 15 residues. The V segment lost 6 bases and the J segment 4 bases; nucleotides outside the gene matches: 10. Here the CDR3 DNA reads TGCGCCAGCACCTATACAGGGGGCAGTGGCTATGGCTACACCTTC. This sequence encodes CASTYTGGSGYGYTF.

Here the CDR3 reads CASSKRGGNTGELFF. Written as DNA, the CDR3 is TGTGCCAGCAGCAAACGCGGTGGGAACACCGGGGAGCTGTTTTTT. This chain joins TRBV14 and TRBJ2-2; no clear D gene. This CDR3 region has 15 residues. CDR1 and CDR2 (germline): SGHDN, FVKESK. V was shortened by 5 bases and J by 1 base, with 11 bases between the two germline ends.

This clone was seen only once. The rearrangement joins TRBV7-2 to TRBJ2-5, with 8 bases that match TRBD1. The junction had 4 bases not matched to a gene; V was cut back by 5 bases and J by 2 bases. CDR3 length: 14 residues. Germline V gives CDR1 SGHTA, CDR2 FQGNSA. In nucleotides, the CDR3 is TGTGCCAGCAGCGCCACAGGGGGGCAAGAGACCCAGTACTTC. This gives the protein CASSATGGQETQYF.